This TCR beta chain was sequenced during a study of early T cells in non-severe SARS-CoV-2 infection (dated by TCRdb to 2020 to 2022). With respect to the entire study: Because TCR sequencing was done on bulk RNA from unsorted whole blood, the alpha and beta chains could not be paired.

On the study overall, not on this receptor specifically: VDJdb matching was skewed toward anti-spike CD8 responses, so virus-specific expansions were likely underestimated and private and CD4 specificities were missed.

Library preparation used 5' RACE. TCRdb shows the sequencer as NextSeq 500. Unique molecular identifiers were attached to individual cDNA molecules in the TCR library protocol so that sequencing error and PCR bias could be corrected. Both TCR alpha and beta chains were sequenced, and tight co-correlation was observed between alpha and beta sequence abundances in each sample. Turning to the authors' computational methods: Decombinator V4 was used to annotate the V gene, J gene and CDR3 of the TCR sequences. Expanded TCRs were defined as changing significantly between any two time points under a Poisson model with p below 0.0001. TCR abundances were normalised to the total number of TCRs sequenced per sample and were expressed as counts per million. VDJdb, accessed 1 November 2021, was searched for CMV, EBV and SARS-CoV-2 annotated TCRs, with TCRs annotated for multiple antigens excluded. Clones were called with MiXCR by TCRdb after fastp trimmed the public reads at Q25, and only in-frame beta chains were retained. All rows with the same CDR3 protein become a single entry with the most common DNA and genes. TCRdb, rather than the study authors, made the V and J calls. The sample profile shows tens of thousands of distinct CDR3 sequences; 9% to 10% of them were found once. The ten largest clones take up about 12% of the sample.

A case-control design nested within a healthcare worker cohort in London, UK, was used, with weekly nasopharyngeal swab PCR tests and blood sampling performed. Healthcare workers were recruited during the week of the UK lockdown, between 23 and 31 March 2020, and followed weekly for up to about 15 weeks. The table lists this clonotype with a few counts. This receptor's antigen is unknown. Per-base quality was not reported, and no clone a single base away is much larger than it. The receptor was isolated from an adult who was a healthcare worker with PCR-confirmed SARS-CoV-2 infection or an uninfected control (not recorded which). The sequencing sample was made of whole blood.

The DNA sequence follows: TGTGCCAGCCCCAGGGGCGCTGGCTACACCTTC. Its protein reads: CASPRGAGYTF. This receptor chain uses TRBV7-2 and TRBJ1-2; the D gene is perhaps TRBD1, from 6 matching bases. The germline ends are 11 bases apart after V is trimmed by 8 bases and J by 7 bases. The CDR3 holds 11 amino acids from the cysteine to the phenylalanine. The read is trimmed to its CDR3 DNA, 33 bases read in frame from base 1. Via the germline V gene, CDR1 is SGHTA and CDR2 FQGNSA.